This TCR beta chain was captured by sequencing in a study of tumor and adjacent non-tumor tissue in lung cancer. A modified ARM-PCR protocol with three rounds of nested PCR amplified TCRbeta. Each CDR3 protein gets one entry after TCRdb re-called the multiplex PCR reads with MiXCR. Of under 140,000 distinct CDR3 sequences listed, 84% were seen once; the top ten hold about 23%. Whole-study findings and limits: Tumor TCR diversity, when higher, was linked to shorter survival.

Concerning this clonotype: Antigen: not known. It may be a read error: a sequence one base away is much more abundant.

The template was RNA from unsorted bulk tissue. The length of the CDR3 is 15 residues. Germline V gene sequence: CDR1 MNHEY, CDR2 SVGAGI. This clonotype originated in a man in his sixties or seventies with non-small cell lung cancer. V gene TRBV6-5 combines with J gene TRBJ2-3; 12 nucleotides agree with TRBD2. Sequencing was performed on lung tumor tissue. The CDR3 DNA is TGTGTCGGCACTTCGACTAGCGGGAGAACAGATACGCAGTATTTT. It translates to CVGTSTSGRTDTQYF.